The clone carrying this TCR beta chain was counted at least ten times. Arm-PCR of CDR3 regions with iRepertoire HTBI primers generated TCR beta libraries. TCRdb independently ran MiXCR on the multiplex PCR reads; one entry per CDR3 protein. There are 350,000 to 450,000 distinct CDR3 sequences in the sample; 15% to 20% occur only once, and 25% to 30% lies in the top ten. Time point: newly diagnosed GD, antithyroid drugs for less than 3 months. After RNA was extracted from PBMCs, the TCR library was made from it. The data belong to a study of regulatory T cells in long-lasting Graves disease. The same specimen was also included in a second study, on T cells in Graves' hyperthyroidism and ophthalmopathy. That work contributes: Also found in blood were most expanded thyroid clonotypes above 0.001.

Source: peripheral blood mononuclear cells (PBMCs), taken at new diagnosis, from a patient treated with antithyroid drugs. The TCR comes from a man in his forties with Graves disease.

As DNA, the CDR3 is TGTGCCAGCAGGACCGGGGCCAAAGATACGCAGTATTTT. It translates to CASRTGAKDTQYF. The genes are TRBV12-3 or TRBV12-4 and TRBJ2-3; D is possibly TRBD1 or TRBD2 (5 bases each). The CDR3 is made up of 13 amino acids. V was cut by 6 bases and J by 5 bases, with 12 bases left in between.